These 24 T cell receptor beta chains were sequenced from one sample in a study of cytomegalovirus exposure and HLA in healthy donors (dated by TCRdb to 2016 to 2017). Libraries were built with the immunoSEQ multiplex PCR assay. The multiplex PCR relied on a mix of 60 forward primers for TCR Vbeta segments and 13 reverse primers for TCR Jbeta segments. In TCRdb, the immuneACCESS table is reduced to in-frame sequences with V and J assigned. These tables do not hold every clone; where another copy was compared, an unresolved V gene accounts for under half, and the others remain unexplained. The sample contains about 150,000 clones, around 85% of them found a single time. The top ten hold 2.3% of the sample. The sequenced material came from PBMCs. These receptor sequences come from a male donor in good health and CMV-seronegative.

This sequence joins TRBV9 and TRBJ1-2; D possibly corresponds to TRBD1 (5 bases). CDR1 is SGDLS, CDR2 YYNGEE, per germline. The CDR3 sequence is 14 residues long. Trimming took 3 bases from V and 4 from J, leaving 13 bases between them. DNA for the CDR3: TGTGCCAGCAGCGCTCAGGGTGGGGTCTATGGCTACACCTTC. Protein: CASSAQGGVYGYTF.

The chain carries TRBV30 and TRBJ1-1; TRBD1 matches at 9 bases. The CDR3 is 15 residues long. Trimming at V came to 1 base and at J to 1 base, leaving 4 bases not matched to a gene. CDR1 and CDR2 from the germline V gene are GTSNPN and SVGIG (reference sequence). CDR3 in DNA: TGTGCCTGGAGTGGGGGGGGACAGGGGAACACTGAAGCTTTCTTT. This translates into CAWSGGGQGNTEAFF.

The V call is TRBV4-3, the J call TRBJ2-6, with 8 nucleotides matching TRBD1. The CDR3 runs 19 residues. In germline, CDR1 is LGHNA, CDR2 YSLEER. The V segment lost 0 bases and the J segment 0 bases; nucleotides outside the gene matches: 7. CDR3 nucleotides: TGCGCCAGCAGCCAAGATATCCCAGGGGGCAGCTCTGGGGCCAACGTCCTGACTTTC. It yields the protein CASSQDIPGGSSGANVLTF.

The rearrangement joins TRBV15 to TRBJ2-5; D is ambiguous. V was clipped by 1 base and J by 5 bases, with 8 bases between them. The CDR3 spans 13 residues. CDR1 and CDR2 from the germline V gene are LNHNV and YYDKDF (reference sequence). CDR3 sequence reads: CATSRAGGETQYF. CDR3 nucleotide sequence: TGTGCCACCAGCAGAGCAGGTGGCGAGACCCAGTACTTC.

This rearrangement joins TRBV6-4 to TRBJ1-6, with no clear D. The V and J ends lost 6 bases and 3 bases respectively, with 6 bases between them. CDR3 length equals 13 residues. Germline loops: CDR1 MRHNA, CDR2 SNTAGT. CDR3 coding DNA: TGTGCCAGCAGAAGAGTCTATAATTCACCCCTCCACTTT. Translation: CASRRVYNSPLHF.

This sequence joins TRBV11-2 and TRBJ1-3; 9 bases match TRBD1. With 4 bases clipped from V and 7 bases from J, the junction kept 2 bases outside the gene matches. The germline gives CDR1 SGHAT, CDR2 FQNNGV. This CDR3 has 13 amino acids. CDR3 nucleotide sequence: TGTGCCAGCAGCTCCGGACAGGGGAACACCATATATTTT. This sequence encodes CASSSGQGNTIYF.

V and J are TRBV5-3 and TRBJ1-2, with D tentatively TRBD1 (6 bases). TRBV5-3 carries the ORF label, with uncertain function. V shed 5 bases and J shed 4 bases, with 15 bases lying between them. The CDR3 totals 14 residues. CDR3 DNA: TGTGCCAGAAGAGTGGCAGGGGAACTCTATGGCTACACCTTC. This translates into CARRVAGELYGYTF.

To note about this clone: At one end, the junction sequence differs from germline, possibly due to a read error. Other DNA variants within this sample encode the same CDR3. J is TRBJ2-3 and V is TRBV4-1; D ambiguous. Per germline, CDR1 MGHRA and CDR2 YSYEKL. The CDR3 consists of 16 residues. CDR3 nucleotides: TGTGCCAGCAGCCAAGATTGGGCCACAACGCCAGATACGCAGTATTTT. It translates to CASSQDWATTPDTQYF.

V is TRBV5-1 and J is TRBJ2-3; 8 bases are a match to TRBD2. J lost 5 bases, V lost 0 bases, and 8 bases had no gene match. The CDR3 runs to 16 residues. From germline, CDR1 is SGHRS and CDR2 YFSETQ. Here the CDR3 reads CASSLAPGGREDTQYF. The CDR3 nucleotides are TGCGCCAGCAGCTTGGCCCCGGGGGGGCGGGAAGATACGCAGTATTTT.

The genes are TRBV7-8 and TRBJ2-7; tentative D call: TRBD2 (6 bases). Germline V CDR1 and CDR2: SGHVS, FQNEAQ. The V end was cut by 1 base, the J end by 6 bases, with 13 bases between. The length of the CDR3 is 14 residues. DNA of the CDR3: TGTGCCAGCAGCTTAGGTCTACTAGCCTCCGAGCAGTACTTC. It is translated as CASSLGLLASEQYF.

The V call is TRBV27, the J call TRBJ2-7, with unresolved D. V was pared by 2 bases and J by 5 bases, with 13 bases between. The CDR3 has 14 residues. From germline, CDR1 is MNHEY and CDR2 SMNVEV (reference sequence). This CDR3 is CASSLDPQVHEQYF. In DNA form, the CDR3 reads TGTGCCAGCAGTTTAGACCCCCAGGTCCACGAGCAGTACTTC.

A remark on this clone: The sample holds other DNA sequences that translate to the same CDR3. The chain recombines TRBV5-1 with TRBJ1-6, with D possibly being TRBD1 (6 bases). V shed 0 bases and J shed 1 base, with 8 bases lying between them. This CDR3 is 16 amino acids long. Germline loops: CDR1 SGHRS, CDR2 YFSETQ. The CDR3 nucleotides read TGCGCCAGCAGCTTGGACAGGGCGTCCTATAATTCACCCCTCCACTTT. It yields the protein CASSLDRASYNSPLHF.

The CDR3 bases are TGTGCCAGCAGCGGACGGACAGGGCATACTGAAGCTTTCTTT. Translation: CASSGRTGHTEAFF. The chain combines TRBV9 with TRBJ1-1; TRBD1 matches at 8 bases. V shed 3 bases, J shed 5 bases, and the junction held 6 bases outside the gene matches. CDR3 length: 14 amino acids. Germline V gives CDR1 SGDLS, CDR2 YYNGEE.

In regard to this clone: Additional DNA sequences in this sample encode the identical CDR3. This chain connects TRBV5-1 to TRBJ1-4, with 7 bases fitting TRBD1. The V gene's germline CDR1 is SGHRS and CDR2 YFSETQ. V lost 3 bases, J lost 0 bases, and 5 bases stayed unmatched. The CDR3 loop spans 16 amino acids. The CDR3 reads CASSSGQTTTNEKLFF. As DNA, the CDR3 is TGCGCCAGCAGCTCGGGACAGACGACAACTAATGAAAAACTGTTTTTT.

The rearrangement uses TRBV19 and TRBJ1-2; no definite D call. Germline V gene lookup returns CDR1 LNHDA and CDR2 SQIVND (reference sequence). Between the trimmed V and J ends, which lost 7 bases and 8 bases, there was a span of 17 bases. The CDR3 totals 13 residues. CDR3 DNA: TGTGCCAGTACCCGAGGAGGGCCTAACGGCTACACCTTC. Residues: CASTRGGPNGYTF.

V and J are TRBV18 and TRBJ1-3, with D hard to call. V lost 0 bases to trimming and J lost 4 bases, with 4 bases between them. This CDR3 comprises 13 residues. CDR1 and CDR2 from the germline V gene are KGHSH and LQKENI. CDR3 sequence reads: CASSPPAGNTIYF. As DNA, the CDR3 is TGTGCCAGCTCACCACCGGCCGGAAACACCATATATTTT. The full variable domain, completed using reference TRBV18 and TRBJ1-3, is NAGVMQNPRHLVRRRGQEARLRCSPMKGHSHVYWYRQLPEEGLKFMVYLQKENIIDESGMPKERFSAEFPKEGPSILRIQQVVRGDSAAYFCASSPPAGNTIYFGEGSWLTVV.

The chain carries TRBV30 and TRBJ2-5; D gene ambiguous. Per the germline V gene, CDR1 is GTSNPN and CDR2 is SVGIG (reference sequence). The CDR3 runs 11 residues. V lost 3 bases and J 4 bases, leaving 6 bases between the germline ends. In nucleotides, the CDR3 is TGTGCCTGGAGCTCCGGAGAGACCCAGTACTTC. It yields the protein CAWSSGETQYF.

The chain carries TRBV7-9 and TRBJ2-1, with no clear D. The CDR3 totals 12 residues. V was cut by 3 bases and J by 5 bases, with 5 bases left in between. Germline V CDR1 and CDR2: SEHNR, FQNEAQ (reference sequence). Here the CDR3 reads CASSFQDNEQFF. Written as DNA, the CDR3 is TGTGCCAGCAGCTTCCAGGACAATGAGCAGTTCTTC.

The chain recombines TRBV19 with TRBJ1-5; no firm D call. The CDR3 runs 13 residues. Per germline, CDR1 LNHDA and CDR2 SQIVND (reference sequence). Trimming took 6 bases from V and 5 from J, leaving 11 bases between them. CDR3 residues: CASSKGGDQPQHF. As DNA, the CDR3 is TGTGCCAGTAGCAAAGGCGGGGATCAGCCCCAGCATTTT.

This clone was counted once. The rearrangement joins TRBV7-7 to TRBJ2-7, with 7 bases lining up with TRBD2. Germline CDR1 SSHAT, CDR2 FNYEAQ (reference sequence). This CDR3 is 14 amino acids long. V shed 5 bases, J shed 2 bases, and the junction held 6 bases outside the gene matches. The CDR3 coding sequence is TGTGCCAGCAGCCCTAGCGGCAACACCTACGAGCAGTACTTC. Amino acids: CASSPSGNTYEQYF. Full variable domain (outside the CDR3, taken from reference TRBV7-7 and TRBJ2-7): GAGVSQSPRYKVTKRGQDVTLRCDPISSHATLYWYQQALGQGPEFLTYFNYEAQPDKSGLPSDRFSAERPEGSISTLTIQRTEQRDSAMYRCASSPSGNTYEQYFGPGTRLTVT.

The rearrangement joins TRBV9 to TRBJ1-1, with 7 bases lining up with TRBD1. Germline V gene lookup returns CDR1 SGDLS and CDR2 YYNGEE. The CDR3 consists of 16 residues. V lost 4 bases, J lost 0 bases, and 9 bases stayed unmatched. The CDR3 DNA reads as TGTGCCAGCAGCCCCTCGGCCGGGACAGTGAACACTGAAGCTTTCTTT. Protein: CASSPSAGTVNTEAFF.

The chain carries TRBV11-2 and TRBJ2-7; D not resolved. Germline V gene data show CDR1 as SGHAT and CDR2 as FQNNGV. The V gene lost 1 base and the J gene lost 3 bases, with 10 bases spanning the gap. This CDR3 is built from 14 residues. DNA of the CDR3: TGTGCCAGCAGCTTAGTGGCCGGAGTCTACGAGCAGTACTTC. As protein: CASSLVAGVYEQYF.

The CDR3 coding sequence is TGTGCCGTAATGGGGGCCAAAAATGGAGACTATGGCTACACCTTC. It specifies CAVMGAKNGDYGYTF. V and J are TRBV27 and TRBJ1-2, with D tentatively TRBD1 (6 bases). The V and J ends lost 11 bases and 3 bases respectively, with 22 bases between them. Germline CDR1 reads MNHEY; CDR2 reads SMNVEV (reference sequence). The CDR3 length is 15 residues.

The chain links TRBV25-1 to TRBJ2-3; D is perhaps TRBD1 (6 bases). The V gene lost 6 bases and the J gene lost 2 bases, with 9 bases spanning the gap. The CDR3 has 13 residues. Per germline, CDR1 MGHDK and CDR2 SYGVNS. CDR3 sequence: CASRDRATDTQYF. The CDR3 DNA is TGTGCCAGCAGGGACAGAGCCACAGATACGCAGTATTTT.